These T cell receptor beta chains were read from a single sample in a study of CD8+ T cells in alopecia areata. The repertoire was sequenced with immunoSEQ multiplex PCR; TCRdb's copy has only in-frame clones and lacks some. This table has around 140,000 clones, 45% to 60% appearing once. Input material: CD4+ T cells sorted from blood. These receptors were taken from a human donor with alopecia areata. CDR3s include the opening cysteine and the closing phenylalanine or tryptophan. Fields, in order: CDR3 length, D gene, V gene, J gene, clone size, CDR3 DNA, CDR3 protein. A D gene is named only where the DNA matches it firmly. The size of a clone is reported for some rows only, either as once, few or many, or as a class for expanded clones.

length: 15; D: TRBD2; V: TRBV6-5; J: TRBJ2-1; size: .; DNA: TGTGCCAGCAGTGCTAGCGGGAGCTCCTACAATGAGCAGTTCTTC; CDR3: CASSASGSSYNEQFF
length: 12; D: TRBD2; V: TRBV29-1; J: TRBJ2-1; size: .; DNA: TGCAGCGTCACTAGCGGTTACAATGAGCAGTTCTTC; CDR3: CSVTSGYNEQFF
length: 11; D: .; V: TRBV15; J: TRBJ2-2; size: .; DNA: TGTGCCACCAGAAACACCGGGGAGCTGTTTTTT; CDR3: CATRNTGELFF
length: 13; D: TRBD2; V: TRBV29-1; J: TRBJ2-7; size: .; DNA: TGCAGCGTTGACTTAGCGGGAGCTAGCGAGCAGTACTTC; CDR3: CSVDLAGASEQYF
length: 15; D: TRBD2; V: TRBV2; J: TRBJ2-3; size: once; DNA: TGTGCCAGCAGTATAAGCGGGATGAGCACAGATACGCAGTATTTT; CDR3: CASSISGMSTDTQYF
length: 15; D: TRBD1; V: TRBV29-1; J: TRBJ1-1; size: few; DNA: TGCAGCGTTGACGGAATGGACAGGAAGAACACTGAAGCTTTCTTT; CDR3: CSVDGMDRKNTEAFF
length: 14; D: .; V: TRBV14; J: TRBJ1-2; size: .; DNA: TGTGCCAGCAGCCAAGTCAACAGGGCCGCGGGCTACACCTTC; CDR3: CASSQVNRAAGYTF
length: 14; D: TRBD2; V: TRBV29-1; J: TRBJ2-3; size: few; DNA: TGCAGCGTTGGGCGCGCGGGAGGAGCAGATACGCAGTATTTT; CDR3: CSVGRAGGADTQYF
length: 15; D: .; V: TRBV27; J: TRBJ2-4; size: .; DNA: TGTGCCAGCAGTCCCTCGACTGGGCGGAGGAACATTCAGTACTTC; CDR3: CASSPSTGRRNIQYF
length: 13; D: TRBD1; V: TRBV10-3; J: TRBJ2-7; size: few; DNA: TGTGCCATCAGGGTGACAGGGGGATACGAGCAGTACTTC; CDR3: CAIRVTGGYEQYF
length: 15; D: .; V: TRBV7-2; J: TRBJ1-5; size: .; DNA: TGTGCCAGCAGCCCTCTCAGGGGACCCAATCAGCCCCAGCATTTT; CDR3: CASSPLRGPNQPQHF
length: 13; D: .; V: TRBV28; J: TRBJ1-1; size: .; DNA: TGTGCCAGCAGTTTAAACAGGAACACTGAAGCTTTCTTT; CDR3: CASSLNRNTEAFF
length: 15; D: TRBD1; V: TRBV5-1; J: TRBJ2-5; size: .; DNA: TGCGCCAGCAGCTTGGGGACAGGGCACCAAGAGACCCAGTACTTC; CDR3: CASSLGTGHQETQYF
length: 14; D: .; V: TRBV25-1; J: TRBJ2-1; size: .; DNA: TGTGCCAGCAGTGGACAGAGCTCCTACAATGAGCAGTTCTTC; CDR3: CASSGQSSYNEQFF
length: 15; D: .; V: TRBV19; J: TRBJ2-7; size: .; DNA: TGTGCCAGTAGTATCGGGCAAAGGGGCTTCTACGAGCAGTACTTC; CDR3: CASSIGQRGFYEQYF
length: 13; D: .; V: TRBV13; J: TRBJ2-1; size: once; DNA: TGTGCCAGCAGCCCCTACAGTACCAATGAGCAGTTCTTC; CDR3: CASSPYSTNEQFF
length: 15; D: .; V: TRBV4-1; J: TRBJ2-3; size: few; DNA: TGCGCCAGCACCCCATTGGCGGCTAGCACAGATACGCAGTATTTT; CDR3: CASTPLAASTDTQYF
length: 11; D: .; V: TRBV2; J: TRBJ1-2; size: .; DNA: TGTGCCAGCAGTGTGCAGGACAACTACACCTTC; CDR3: CASSVQDNYTF
length: 15; D: .; V: TRBV7-9; J: TRBJ2-1; size: .; DNA: TGTGCCAGCAGCTCGCGGGAACCCCGTCCAGTTGAGCAGTTCTTC; CDR3: CASSSREPRPVEQFF
length: 12; D: .; V: TRBV5-1; J: TRBJ2-5; size: few; DNA: TGCGCCAGCAGCTTAAGGGCGGGGACCCAGTACTTC; CDR3: CASSLRAGTQYF
length: 14; D: .; V: TRBV28; J: TRBJ2-3; size: few; DNA: TGTGCCAGCGCCATGGTGGGGTCCGCAGATACGCAGTATTTT; CDR3: CASAMVGSADTQYF
length: 16; D: TRBD2; V: TRBV4-1; J: TRBJ2-1; size: .; DNA: TGCGCCAGCAGGCGGGGGAGCGGAACCTTCGGGAATGAGCAGTTCTTC; CDR3: CASRRGSGTFGNEQFF
length: 15; D: TRBD2; V: TRBV7-9; J: TRBJ2-3; size: few; DNA: TGTGCCAGCAGCCAGGGACTAGCGGGAGCAGATACGCAGTATTTT; CDR3: CASSQGLAGADTQYF
length: 14; D: TRBD1; V: TRBV18; J: TRBJ2-5; size: .; DNA: TGTGCCAGCTCACCACCGACAGGGAAAGAGACCCAGTACTTC; CDR3: CASSPPTGKETQYF
length: 15; D: .; V: TRBV28; J: TRBJ2-1; size: once; DNA: TGTGCCAGCAGTTTTCGGCTCACCTATTCGGGTGAGCAGTTCTTC; CDR3: CASSFRLTYSGEQFF
length: 14; D: .; V: TRBV2; J: TRBJ1-2; size: .; DNA: TGTGCCAGCACCCGGACAGATGCTAACTATGGCTACACCTTC; CDR3: CASTRTDANYGYTF
length: 12; D: .; V: TRBV2; J: TRBJ2-3; size: .; DNA: TGTGCCAACGCCCGGACGGGAGATACGCAGTATTTT; CDR3: CANARTGDTQYF
length: 15; D: .; V: TRBV29-1; J: TRBJ2-1; size: few; DNA: TGCAGCGTTGCACTCTCACGTCTTTCAGCGGGTGAGCAGTTCTTC; CDR3: CSVALSRLSAGEQFF
length: 14; D: TRBD1; V: TRBV9; J: TRBJ2-7; size: .; DNA: TGTGCCAGCAGCCGGGACAGGTTATCCTACGAGCAGTACTTC; CDR3: CASSRDRLSYEQYF
length: 13; D: TRBD1; V: TRBV30; J: TRBJ1-2; size: .; DNA: TGTGCCTGGAGTGTACAGGGGGCGGCTGGCTACACCTTC; CDR3: CAWSVQGAAGYTF
length: 13; D: TRBD2; V: TRBV7-3; J: TRBJ2-7; size: few; DNA: TGTGCCAGCAGCTGGGTGCGGGGGGACGAGCAGTACTTC; CDR3: CASSWVRGDEQYF
length: 16; D: TRBD2; V: TRBV7-6; J: TRBJ2-5; size: few; DNA: TGTGCCAGCAGCCCGACCCCTGCGGGAGGGATGGAGACCCAGTACTTC; CDR3: CASSPTPAGGMETQYF
length: 13; D: TRBD1; V: TRBV28; J: TRBJ2-7; size: few; DNA: TGTGCCAGCAGGGGACAGGGGGCCGACGAGCAGTACTTC; CDR3: CASRGQGADEQYF